The 29 T cell receptor beta chains in this list originate from one sample, sequenced in a study of tumor and adjacent non-tumor tissue in lung cancer. TCRbeta libraries were built with three rounds of nested PCR, modified from ARM-PCR. TCRdb re-analysed the multiplex PCR reads in MiXCR, keeping a single row per CDR3 protein. The table lists roughly 67,000 distinct CDR3 sequences, approximately 73% of them singletons. This sample's RNA came from whole unsorted tissue. More than 3 cm separated this lung sample from the edge of the tumor. The sample consisted of distant non-tumor lung tissue. The source of these receptors is a man in his 60s with non-small cell lung cancer.

As regards this clonotype: The CDR3 carries no conserved terminal phenylalanine or tryptophan, so it likely arises from a read error. The rearrangement links TRBV29-1 to TRBJ2-7; D is uncertain. The V end was cut by 0 bases, the J end by 7 bases, with 10 bases between. Germline assignment: CDR1 SQVTM and CDR2 ANQGSEA. The CDR3 sequence is 12 residues long. This CDR3 reads CSVEEQNYEQYL. The CDR3 DNA follows: TGCAGCGTTGAAGAGCAGAACTATGAGCAGTACCTC.

The sample holds many counts of this clonotype. This chain joins TRBV28 and TRBJ2-5; 7 nucleotides align to TRBD1. This CDR3 contains 15 residues. Germline CDR1 and CDR2: MDHEN and SYDVKM. After removal of 7 bases from V and 1 base from J, the junction contained 9 bases not matched to a gene. CDR3 nucleotide sequence: TGTGCCAGCAATAGAAGGGGGACAGTCCAAGAGACCCAGTACTTC. Translating it yields CASNRRGTVQETQYF.

V and J are TRBV11-2 and TRBJ2-7; TRBD1 might be the D (5 bases). Trimming left V 3 bases short and J 2 bases short, with 11 bases between. The CDR3 covers 14 residues. Germline-derived CDR1 and CDR2 are SGHAT and FQNNGV. The CDR3 here is CASSLADTAYEQYF. The CDR3, as DNA: TGTGCCAGCAGCTTGGCGGACACTGCCTACGAGCAGTACTTC. Full variable domain (rest looked up from reference TRBV11-2 and TRBJ2-7): EAGVAQSPRYKIIEKRQSVAFWCNPISGHATLYWYQQILGQGPKLLIQFQNNGVVDDSQLPKDRFSAERLKGVDSTLKIQPAKLEDSAVYLCASSLADTAYEQYFGPGTRLTVT.

In this sample, this clonotype turned up a few times. The chain joins TRBV11-2 to TRBJ2-1, with D possibly being TRBD2 (7 bases). Germline CDR1 is SGHAT and CDR2 is FQNNGV. The V end lost 3 bases, the J end lost 6 bases, and 12 bases lay between the germline ends. This CDR3 contains 14 residues. CDR3 protein: CASSFGGLGNEQFF. DNA for the CDR3: TGTGCCAGCAGCTTCGGGGGGCTCGGCAATGAGCAGTTCTTC.

With respect to this clonotype: A much larger clone differs from this one at a single base, so this may be a read error. The chain has TRBV28 and TRBJ1-6; possibly TRBD1 for D (6 bases). Germline CDR1 is MDHEN and CDR2 is SYDVKM. This CDR3 spans 15 amino acids. For the CDR3, the DNA is TGTGTCAGCTGCACAGGGCCCTCCTATAATTCACCCCTCCACTTT. Its translation: CVSCTGPSYNSPLHF.

With respect to this clonotype: This CDR3 fails to terminate in the conserved phenylalanine or tryptophan, so it likely reflects a read error. The DNA is omitted, as the CDR3 cannot be located on it reliably, and the CDR3 follows TCRdb's listing. This chain uses TRBV5-6 with TRBJ2-2; the table calls TRBD1, which could not be checked here. Germline V lookup: CDR1 SGHDT, CDR2 YYEEEE. A total of 14 residues make up the CDR3, ends included. The CDR3 protein is CASSLGQQGGQLFL.

Points on this clonotype: The CDR3 ends on some other residue instead of the conserved phenylalanine or tryptophan, so this is likely a read error. The chain has TRBV4-2 and TRBJ1-5; D is perhaps TRBD1 (6 bases). In germline, CDR1 is LGHNA, CDR2 YNFKEQ. The length of the CDR3 is 14 residues. The CDR3 bases are TGCGCCAGCAGCCTATCCGGGGGCAATCAGCCTCAGCATTCT. The encoded protein is CASSLSGGNQPQHS.

The J gene is TRBJ1-5, the V gene TRBV19; 7 bases are a match to TRBD1. The length of the CDR3 is 13 residues. The V and J ends lost 8 bases and 1 base, in that order; junction bases with no gene match: 2. Germline lookup yields CDR1 LNHDA and CDR2 SQIVND (reference sequence). The CDR3 DNA reads as TGTGCCAGTGCGGACAGGAGCAATCAGCCCCAGCATTTT. This translates into CASADRSNQPQHF. The full variable domain, with the rest looked up from reference TRBV19 and TRBJ1-5, is DGGITQSPKYLFRKEGQNVTLSCEQNLNHDAMYWYRQDPGQGLRLIYYSQIVNDFQKGDIAEGYSVSREKKESFPLTVTSAQKNPTAFYLCASADRSNQPQHFGDGTRLSIL.

The chain employs TRBV29-1 and TRBJ2-1; TRBD2 agrees at 10 bases. The germline V gene has CDR1 SQVTM and CDR2 ANQGSEA. The CDR3 runs to 14 residues. The junction had 9 bases not matched to a gene; V was cut back by 4 bases and J by 9 bases. For the CDR3, the DNA is TGCAGCGTTGGCAGAGCGGGAGGGCCACCTGAGCAGTTCTTC. Translated, it gives CSVGRAGGPPEQFF.

This clonotype was counted many times. This chain uses TRBV5-1 with TRBJ2-1, with TRBD2 identical over 7 bases. Germline-derived CDR1 and CDR2 are SGHRS and YFSETQ. This CDR3 is built from 14 residues. The ends lost 1 base at V and 10 bases at J; junction bases unmatched: 8. The CDR3 reads CASSLRVAGEEQFF. In DNA, the CDR3 is TGCGCCAGCAGCTTGAGGGTAGCGGGCGAGGAGCAGTTCTTC. The variable domain in full, with the rest retrieved from reference TRBV5-1 and TRBJ2-1, is KAGVTQTPRYLIKTRGQQVTLSCSPISGHRSVSWYQQTPGQGLQFLFEYFSETQRNKGNFPGRFSGRQFSNSRSEMNVSTLELGDSALYLCASSLRVAGEEQFFGPGTRLTVL.

The chain couples TRBV29-1 to TRBJ2-1; tentative D call: TRBD2 (7 bases). V lost 7 bases to trimming and J lost 6 bases, with 34 bases between them. This CDR3 region has 19 residues. CDR1 SQVTM and CDR2 ANQGSEA come from the germline V gene. The CDR3 DNA reads TGCAGCGACTGGGGGGGGCGCGGGAGCCCGCTATCGAGGAGCAATGAGCAGTTCTTC. Translation gives CSDWGGRGSPLSRSNEQFF.

Remarks on this clonotype: Lacking the conserved final phenylalanine or tryptophan, this CDR3 likely reflects a read error. The V gene is TRBV6-2 or TRBV6-3, the J gene TRBJ2-3; 15 bases fit TRBD2. The CDR3 loop spans 19 amino acids. Germline V lookup: CDR1 MNHEY, CDR2 SVGEGT. For the CDR3, the DNA is TGCGCCAGCAGTTACCAGCCGGGACTAGCGGGGGGATACACAGATACGCAGTATTGT. Residues: CASSYQPGLAGGYTDTQYC.

This sequence joins TRBV6-5 and TRBJ1-2; 9 nucleotides line up with TRBD1. Germline CDR1 and CDR2: MNHEY and SVGAGI. Trimming cost V 6 bases and J 5 bases; bases outside gene matches: 16. This CDR3 is built from 17 residues. The CDR3 loop reads CASSWTLLTGGDYGYTF. As DNA, the CDR3 is TGTGCCAGCAGCTGGACACTACTGACAGGGGGGGATTATGGCTACACCTTC.

With respect to this clonotype: With a much larger clone just one base away, this may be a read error. J is TRBJ2-7 and V is TRBV2, with 8 nucleotides matching TRBD2. This CDR3 is built from 14 residues. V lost 8 bases to trimming and J lost 3 bases; unmatched junction nucleotides: 9. The V gene's germline CDR1 is SNHLY and CDR2 FYNNEI. The chain's CDR3 is CASLIERGNYEQYF. DNA for the CDR3: TGTGCCAGCCTGATTGAGCGGGGGAACTACGAGCAGTACTTC.

A word on this clonotype: A read error may produce the germline difference seen at one junction end. Written as DNA, the CDR3 is TGTGCCGGCAGTCACGGGCTTTGGGCCTACGAGCAGTACTTC. It is translated as CAGSHGLWAYEQYF. The gene calls are TRBV6-6 and TRBJ2-7; D call uncertain. The CDR3 covers 14 residues. Germline-derived CDR1 and CDR2 are MNHNY and SVGAGI (reference sequence).

On this clonotype itself: A read error may account for a junction end that differs from germline. V gene TRBV6-1 combines with J gene TRBJ1-2; unclear D gene. CDR1 is MNHNS and CDR2 is SASEGT in the germline V gene. CDR3 length equals 14 residues. DNA of the CDR3: TGTGCCAACAGTGAAGGCATAACTGCCTATGGGTACACCTTC. Translated, it gives CANSEGITAYGYTF.

Only a few counts were recorded for this clonotype. The germline gene is not matched at one end of the junction; a read error may be the cause. V gene TRBV6-2 or TRBV6-3 combines with J gene TRBJ1-1; D is possibly TRBD1 (5 bases). The CDR3 has 15 residues. CDR1 MNHEY and CDR2 SVGEGT come from the germline V gene. The CDR3 sequence: CASSASTGMNTETFF. In DNA, the CDR3 is TGTGCCAGCAGTGCCTCTACAGGAATGAACACTGAAACTTTCTTT.

The CDR3 loop is CSTLLAGGPPSTDTQYF. In DNA, the CDR3 is TGCAGTACCCTTCTCGCGGGAGGCCCCCCTAGCACAGATACGCAGTATTTT. The chain links TRBV20-1 to TRBJ2-3, with TRBD2 matching over 8 bases. In germline, CDR1 is DFQATT, CDR2 SNEGSKA (reference sequence). The J segment lost 0 bases and the V segment lost 8 bases, leaving 16 bases of the junction unmatched. The CDR3 consists of 17 residues.

The V call is TRBV6-5, the J call TRBJ1-1; a possible D gene is TRBD1 (6 bases). V dropped 9 bases and J dropped 1 base, with 21 bases sitting between them. The CDR3 runs to 16 residues. Germline V lookup: CDR1 MNHEY, CDR2 SVGAGI. CDR3: CASRINSGTKNTEAFF. The CDR3 DNA reads as TGTGCCAGTAGAATTAATAGCGGGACAAAGAACACTGAAGCTTTCTTT.

On this clonotype itself: An end of the junction differs from the germline gene, which may be a read error. This chain connects TRBV6-5 to TRBJ2-7; 9 bases agree with TRBD2. This CDR3 comprises 19 residues. Per the germline V gene, CDR1 is MNHEY and CDR2 is SVGAGI. CDR3 sequence: CASSYYTSKLAGRHYEQYF. The CDR3 coding sequence is TGTGCCAGCAGTTACTACACATCCAAGCTAGCGGGACGACACTACGAGCAATACTTC.

Details on this clonotype: At one of its ends the junction is not consistent with the germline gene, which may arise from a read error. The chain couples TRBV6-5 to TRBJ2-7, with D unclear. Germline CDR1 reads MNHEY; CDR2 reads SVGAGI. The CDR3 extends over 13 amino acids. CDR3 nucleotides: TGTGCCAACAGTTCCGGACGGATCTACGAGCAGTACTTC. This gives the protein CANSSGRIYEQYF.

Notes on this clonotype: The junction and the germline gene differ at one end; a read error may be behind it. The V gene is TRBV6-1, the J gene TRBJ1-5; the D is unclear. CDR1 MNHNS and CDR2 SASEGT come from the germline V gene. The CDR3 sequence is 16 residues long. CDR3 sequence (DNA): TGTGTCGGCAGTCCCCCGATGTTCAATAGCAATCAGGCCCAGCATTTT. Protein product: CVGSPPMFNSNQAQHF.

This clonotype was recorded at least ten times. The V gene is TRBV12-3 or TRBV12-4, the J gene TRBJ2-5; no clear D gene. The CDR3 sequence is 13 residues long. Trimming left V 5 bases short and J 0 bases short, with 7 bases between. CDR3 sequence reads: CASSGDYQETQYF. CDR3 in DNA: TGTGCCAGCAGTGGAGATTACCAAGAGACCCAGTACTTC.

About this clonotype: One end of the junction fails to match germline, which may point to a read error. The chain has TRBV11-3 and TRBJ2-7, with D hard to call. The CDR3 spans 12 residues. Germline V gene sequence: CDR1 SGHNT, CDR2 YENEEA. The CDR3 bases are TGTGCCAACAGCTTTATAGAATACGAGCAGTACTTC. Translated: CANSFIEYEQYF.

Of note for this clonotype: A junction boundary mismatches the germline segment, possibly from a read error. The chain carries TRBV7-9 and TRBJ2-1; 8 nucleotides line up with TRBD2. Germline V gene lookup returns CDR1 SEHNR and CDR2 FQNEAQ (reference sequence). The CDR3 has 15 residues. The chain's CDR3 is CASSLAISGTNEQFF. Written as DNA, the CDR3 is TGTGCTAGCAGCTTAGCGATTAGCGGGACGAATGAGCAGTTCTTC.

Notes on this clonotype: This CDR3 fails to terminate in the conserved phenylalanine or tryptophan, so it likely reflects a read error. The gene calls are TRBV20-1 and TRBJ2-1, with 7 nucleotides matching TRBD2. There are 13 residues in the CDR3. Germline-derived CDR1 and CDR2 are DFQATT and SNEGSKA (reference sequence). CDR3 DNA: TGCAGTGCTAGGGGAGGGGCCTACAGTGAGCAGTTCTTA. It specifies CSARGGAYSEQFL.

The chain employs TRBV29-1 and TRBJ2-7, with D possibly TRBD2 on 5 matching bases. The CDR3 is 13 residues long. V lost 7 bases and J lost 3, with 16 bases in between. Germline V lookup: CDR1 SQVTM, CDR2 ANQGSEA. The CDR3 here is CSARSEALYEQYF. The CDR3 nucleotides are TGCAGCGCGAGGTCGGAGGCCCTCTACGAGCAGTACTTC.

Concerning this clonotype itself: The germline gene is not matched at one end of the junction; a read error may be the cause. The rearrangement uses TRBV6-2 or TRBV6-3 and TRBJ2-3; D might be TRBD2 (6 bases). Germline CDR1 MNHEY, CDR2 SVGEGT. The CDR3 length is 16 residues. CDR3 coding DNA: TGTGCCAGTAGTGGACCTGGGGACTTTAGGGTAGATAAGCAGTATTTT. This codes for CASSGPGDFRVDKQYF.

CDR3 in DNA: TGTGCCAGCAGTCCCGAGGGCAGGGCGTATAGCAATGAGCAGTTCTTC. Translation gives CASSPEGRAYSNEQFF. The chain couples TRBV6-6 to TRBJ2-1; D might be TRBD1 or TRBD2, each matching 5 bases. The CDR3 sequence is 16 residues long. Trimming stripped 5 bases from V and 6 bases from J, with 20 bases between. Germline V gives CDR1 MNHNY, CDR2 SVGAGI (reference sequence).